The 26 T cell receptor beta chains below come from one sample, sequenced in a study of graft-versus-host responses after intestinal transplantation. These receptors' antigens are unknown. The method was immunoSEQ multiplex PCR; TCRdb's version includes in-frame clones alone and lacks a portion of them. The profile shows around 70,000 clones, around 92% of them singletons. The source material was unstimulated CD8+ T cells sorted from spleen or lymph node cells, sampled before intestinal transplant. The source of these receptors is a human donor who received an intestinal transplant.

The table lists this clone with a count of one. V is TRBV9 and J is TRBJ2-2, with a possible D match to TRBD2 (5 bases). This CDR3 region has 17 residues. The ends were cut back, 0 bases at V and 1 base at J, with 13 bases in the middle. Germline assignment: CDR1 SGDLS and CDR2 YYNGEE. The CDR3 DNA is TGTGCCAGCAGCGTAGAGGTGGAGGCGGAGAACACCGGGGAGCTGTTTTTT. Protein sequence: CASSVEVEAENTGELFF. The complete variable domain, with remaining parts taken from reference TRBV9 and TRBJ2-2, reads DSGVTQTPKHLITATGQRVTLRCSPRSGDLSVYWYQQSLDQGLQFLIQYYNGEERAKGNILERFSAQQFPDLHSELNLSSLELGDSALYFCASSVEVEAENTGELFFGEGSRLTVL.

The chain recombines TRBV4-1 with TRBJ1-1, with unresolved D. Germline CDR1 is MGHRA and CDR2 is YSYEKL. This CDR3 has 14 amino acids. Trimming cost V 7 bases and J 6 bases, with 18 bases left between them. CDR3 in amino acids: CASTDAPGLAEAFF. CDR3 nucleotides: TGCGCCAGCACCGACGCGCCGGGGTTGGCTGAAGCTTTCTTT.

The rearrangement links TRBV9 to TRBJ2-2; D perhaps matches TRBD2 (6 bases). V lost 3 bases to trimming and J lost 1 base, with 19 bases between them. The germline V gene has CDR1 SGDLS and CDR2 YYNGEE. This CDR3 has 18 amino acids. The CDR3 here is CASSATPVADLNTGELFF. The CDR3 nucleotides read TGTGCCAGCAGCGCCACCCCCGTAGCGGACCTGAACACCGGGGAGCTGTTTTTT. Looking up the rest from reference TRBV9 and TRBJ2-2 gives the full variable domain: DSGVTQTPKHLITATGQRVTLRCSPRSGDLSVYWYQQSLDQGLQFLIQYYNGEERAKGNILERFSAQQFPDLHSELNLSSLELGDSALYFCASSATPVADLNTGELFFGEGSRLTVL.

This CDR3 is CATSIYRGTDTQYF. CDR3 in DNA: TGTGCCACCAGCATTTACAGGGGAACAGATACGCAGTATTTT. The chain carries TRBV15 and TRBJ2-3; 7 bases fit TRBD1. Germline trimming cut 4 bases from V and 3 bases from J; bases unmatched to any gene: 4. The CDR3 is 14 residues long. CDR1 is LNHNV, CDR2 YYDKDF, per germline (reference sequence).

V usage is TRBV4-1 and J usage is TRBJ1-2, with TRBD1 matching over 11 bases. CDR3 size: 16 residues. The J segment lost 6 bases and the V segment lost 3 bases, leaving 9 bases of the junction unmatched. Germline CDR1 reads MGHRA; CDR2 reads YSYEKL. The CDR3 sequence is CASSQEPGQGVHGYTF. The CDR3 DNA is TGCGCCAGCAGCCAGGAACCGGGACAGGGGGTACATGGCTACACCTTC.

The rearrangement uses TRBV5-6 and TRBJ1-2, with D possibly TRBD1 on 6 matching bases. Per the germline V gene, CDR1 is SGHDT and CDR2 is YYEEEE. The CDR3 consists of 15 residues. The ends were cut back, 0 bases at V and 9 bases at J, with 18 bases in the middle. The CDR3 protein is CASSLGVRGADSYTF. Written as DNA, the CDR3 is TGTGCCAGCAGCTTGGGAGTGCGGGGGGCGGATAGCTACACCTTC.

Details on this clone: The DNA is left out, because the CDR3 cannot be placed on it with certainty; the CDR3 is given as TCRdb lists it. At the DNA level, this CDR3 is encoded by other sequences in the same sample as well. The chain recombines TRBV29-1 with TRBJ1-1; the table's TRBD1 call for D was not verified on the DNA. The CDR3 is 12 residues long, ends included. The V gene's germline CDR1 is SQVTM and CDR2 ANQGSEA. The CDR3 protein is CSVGTGNTEAFF.

The chain recombines TRBV6-1 with TRBJ1-2; D is uncertain. Germline V lookup: CDR1 MNHNS, CDR2 SASEGT. The CDR3 is 14 residues long. V gave up 7 bases and J gave up 8 bases, with 20 bases separating them. Here the CDR3 reads CASTERSISSGYTF. The CDR3 DNA reads as TGTGCCAGCACCGAACGGAGTATTTCCTCGGGCTACACCTTC.

The J gene is TRBJ1-6, the V gene TRBV7-2; TRBD1 might be the D (6 bases). Germline V gene sequence: CDR1 SGHTA, CDR2 FQGNSA. Between the trimmed V and J ends, which lost 5 bases and 6 bases, there was a span of 20 bases. CDR3 size: 17 residues. CDR3 sequence (DNA): TGTGCCAGCAGCCCGCGGGGGGGCCCTCTGAGTAATTCACCCCTCCACTTT. It encodes CASSPRGGPLSNSPLHF.

The chain combines TRBV21-1 with TRBJ2-1; the table names TRBD2, a call not compared with the DNA. TRBV21-1 is termed a pseudogene. CDR3 length: 19 residues. The CDR3 nucleotides are TGTGCCAGCAGCGATAATTTACTAGAGACTAAGAGCTCCTACAATGAGCAGTTCTTC. Protein: CASSDNLLETKSSYNEQFF.

This chain uses TRBV7-2 with TRBJ2-3, with 9 bases identical to TRBD2. CDR1 is SGHTA and CDR2 is FQGNSA in the germline V gene. The CDR3 length is 16 residues. With 5 bases clipped from V and 6 bases from J, the junction kept 12 bases outside the gene matches. The CDR3 loop reads CASSGRRGLAWDTQYF. In nucleotides, the CDR3 is TGTGCCAGCAGCGGCCGCCGGGGACTAGCATGGGATACGCAGTATTTT.

This clone was seen once. The V and J genes are TRBV27 and TRBJ1-5, with D perhaps TRBD1 (5 bases). The V and J ends lost 5 bases and 4 bases respectively, with 15 bases between them. Germline V lookup: CDR1 MNHEY, CDR2 SMNVEV (reference sequence). The CDR3 is 15 amino acids. The DNA of the CDR3 is TGTGCCAGCAGTACCCGGGGGGGGGTAAATCAGCCCCAGCATTTT. This encodes CASSTRGGVNQPQHF.

The chain joins TRBV6-6 to TRBJ2-3; D unresolved. Trimming took off 1 base at V and 3 bases at J, with 8 bases between the two ends. This CDR3 contains 14 residues. CDR1 and CDR2 (germline): MNHNY, SVGAGI (reference sequence). For the CDR3, the DNA is TGTGCCAGCAGTTACTATTCTCCTACAGATACGCAGTATTTT. It encodes CASSYYSPTDTQYF.

This chain joins TRBV28 and TRBJ1-2; perhaps TRBD1 as D (5 bases). Trimming shortened V by 5 bases and J by 2 bases, and 15 bases separated the two germline ends. CDR1 is MDHEN, CDR2 SYDVKM, per germline. This CDR3 spans 15 amino acids. CDR3 nucleotides: TGTGCCAGCAGTCCGAACCAGGGAGGCAACTATGGCTACACCTTC. It is translated as CASSPNQGGNYGYTF.

This clone was counted a few times. The rearrangement uses TRBV6-5 and TRBJ1-1, with D unclear. The length of the CDR3 is 13 residues. Germline loops: CDR1 MNHEY, CDR2 SVGAGI. The V end was cut by 5 bases, the J end by 1 base, with 8 bases between. CDR3: CASSGATNTEAFF. The CDR3 region has the DNA TGTGCCAGCAGTGGAGCTACGAACACTGAAGCTTTCTTT.

In its sample, this clone was seen a few times. This rearrangement joins TRBV10-3 to TRBJ2-7; 10 nucleotides align to TRBD1. The CDR3 spans 15 residues. J lost 6 bases, V lost 6 bases, and 11 bases had no gene match. Germline values: CDR1 ENHRY, CDR2 SYGVKD. The CDR3 loop reads CAIRDVGTGAGEQYF. CDR3 sequence (DNA): TGTGCCATCAGAGACGTCGGGACAGGGGCGGGCGAGCAGTACTTC.

V and J are TRBV2 and TRBJ2-5, with a weak D call TRBD2 (5 bases). V lost 4 bases and J lost 0, with 6 bases in between. The CDR3 loop spans 13 amino acids. Germline V gene lookup returns CDR1 SNHLY and CDR2 FYNNEI. This chain's CDR3 is CASSGRNQETQYF. In DNA form, the CDR3 reads TGTGCCAGCAGTGGGAGGAACCAAGAGACCCAGTACTTC.

The V gene is TRBV7-9, the J gene TRBJ1-4; the match to TRBD1 covers 7 bases. The CDR3 has 14 residues. CDR1 is SEHNR and CDR2 is FQNEAQ in the germline V gene (reference sequence). V trimming: 0 bases; J trimming: 7 bases; junction bases outside the gene matches: 2. CDR3 amino acids: CASSLAGQSEKLFF. CDR3 coding DNA: TGTGCCAGCAGCTTAGCGGGACAGAGTGAAAAACTGTTTTTT.

This clone was seen more than once but under ten times. This chain uses TRBV27 with TRBJ2-2; 7 bases agree with TRBD1. With V trimmed by 5 bases and J by 5 bases, 8 bases remained unmatched. Germline CDR1 and CDR2: MNHEY and SMNVEV (reference sequence). The CDR3 length is 15 residues. DNA for the CDR3: TGTGCCAGCAGTGTCGTAGGGGGCGTAACCGGGGAGCTGTTTTTT. It specifies CASSVVGGVTGELFF.

This chain joins TRBV6-5 and TRBJ1-4; unclear D gene. The CDR3 loop spans 14 amino acids. Germline values: CDR1 MNHEY, CDR2 SVGAGI. V was cut by 2 bases and J by 10 bases, with 14 bases left in between. Here the CDR3 reads CASSYNVRAGKLFF. CDR3 nucleotide sequence: TGTGCCAGCAGTTACAATGTGCGCGCAGGAAAACTGTTTTTT.

A word on this clone: The DNA is left out, because the CDR3 cannot be placed on it with certainty; the CDR3 is given as TCRdb lists it. This chain connects TRBV6-6 to TRBJ1-4; the table's D call TRBD1 went unverified against the DNA. The CDR3 sequence runs 11 residues, both termini included. Germline V gene sequence: CDR1 MNHNY, CDR2 SVGAGI (reference sequence). The CDR3 protein is CASSFGAGAVF.

This clone showed up just once. The rearrangement links TRBV5-6 to TRBJ2-1; D is undetermined. The CDR3 sequence is 12 residues long. V shed 1 base and J shed 9 bases, with 8 bases lying between them. The V gene's germline CDR1 is SGHDT and CDR2 YYEEEE. CDR3 amino acids: CASSLWSREQFF. Written as DNA, the CDR3 is TGTGCCAGCAGCTTGTGGAGCCGTGAGCAGTTCTTC.

The chain combines TRBV19 with TRBJ2-1; possibly TRBD1 for D (5 bases). Germline V gene lookup returns CDR1 LNHDA and CDR2 SQIVND (reference sequence). The CDR3 spans 16 residues. The germline V and J ends were trimmed by 5 bases and 2 bases, with 16 bases remaining between them. The CDR3 here is CASSFEAGRPYNEQFF. CDR3 nucleotides: TGTGCCAGTAGTTTCGAGGCAGGGCGCCCCTACAATGAGCAGTTCTTC. Complete variable domain (other parts from reference TRBV19 and TRBJ2-1): DGGITQSPKYLFRKEGQNVTLSCEQNLNHDAMYWYRQDPGQGLRLIYYSQIVNDFQKGDIAEGYSVSREKKESFPLTVTSAQKNPTAFYLCASSFEAGRPYNEQFFGPGTRLTVL.

The V gene is TRBV25-1, the J gene TRBJ2-2, with 9 bases that match TRBD2. Looked up from germline, CDR1 is MGHDK and CDR2 is SYGVNS. The CDR3 is 18 residues long. V gave up 3 bases and J gave up 1 base; unmatched junction bases: 9. The CDR3 sequence is CASSDRIAGDENTGELFF. Here the CDR3 DNA reads TGTGCCAGCAGTGACAGGATAGCGGGAGATGAGAACACCGGGGAGCTGTTTTTT.

The rearrangement uses TRBV5-1 and TRBJ2-7, with a possible D match to TRBD2 (5 bases). Germline lookup yields CDR1 SGHRS and CDR2 YFSETQ. Trimming cost V 0 bases and J 2 bases, with 12 bases left between them. CDR3 size: 15 residues. CDR3 region: CASSLGSAPAYEQYF. CDR3 nucleotides: TGCGCCAGCAGCTTGGGTAGCGCCCCAGCCTACGAGCAGTACTTC. The full variable domain, rest sourced from reference TRBV5-1 and TRBJ2-7, is KAGVTQTPRYLIKTRGQQVTLSCSPISGHRSVSWYQQTPGQGLQFLFEYFSETQRNKGNFPGRFSGRQFSNSRSEMNVSTLELGDSALYLCASSLGSAPAYEQYFGPGTRLTVT.

As to this clone: A junction end diverges from the germline sequence, so it may reflect a read error. V gene TRBV2 combines with J gene TRBJ1-2; 9 positions agree with TRBD1. Germline V lookup: CDR1 SNHLY, CDR2 FYNNEI. This CDR3 has 13 amino acids. The CDR3 spells CASGEPMDRGEAF. The CDR3 nucleotides read TGTGCCAGCGGAGAACCAATGGACAGGGGTGAGGCCTTC.